Each of the 21 T cell receptor beta chains below was sequenced from the same sample in a study of blood T cell repertoires in COVID-19. Libraries were prepared by immunoSEQ multiplex PCR; TCRdb keeps only in-frame clonotypes and omits some of them. The sample contains approximately 86,000 clones, 89% of which appear only once. The sample comprised peripheral blood. These receptors were collected from a man in his fifties or sixties with acute or convalescent COVID-19.

V is TRBV7-3 and J is TRBJ2-5; 11 bases fit TRBD1. Germline V gene lookup returns CDR1 SGHTA and CDR2 FQGTGA. Trimming removed 5 bases from V and 5 bases from J; junction bases left unmatched: 4. CDR3 length: 14 amino acids. CDR3 protein: CASSRTGGGETQYF. CDR3 bases: TGTGCCAGCAGCCGGACAGGGGGCGGTGAGACCCAGTACTTC.

The V and J genes are TRBV4-1 and TRBJ2-2; 7 nucleotides line up with TRBD2. J gave up 5 bases and V 3 bases, and 12 bases lay outside the gene matches. The CDR3 totals 17 residues. Germline-derived CDR1 and CDR2 are MGHRA and YSYEKL. CDR3 nucleotides: TGCGCCAGCAGCCAGGGAGGGACTTTCATGAGGACCGGGGAGCTGTTTTTT. This encodes CASSQGGTFMRTGELFF.

CDR3 sequence (DNA): TGTGCCAGCAGGGAGAGGGAAGGGCTCGCCTATGGCTACACCTTC. It translates to CASREREGLAYGYTF. The rearrangement links TRBV2 to TRBJ1-2, with D unresolved. Germline V gene data show CDR1 as SNHLY and CDR2 as FYNNEI. V shed 6 bases and J shed 4 bases, with 18 bases lying between them. CDR3 length: 15 amino acids.

J is TRBJ1-5 and V is TRBV6-1; TRBD1 matches at 8 bases. The J segment lost 5 bases and the V segment lost 1 base, leaving 4 bases of the junction unmatched. The CDR3 has 15 amino acids. CDR1 is MNHNS and CDR2 is SASEGT in the germline V gene. This chain's CDR3 is CASSEVLDRDQPQHF. The CDR3 region has the DNA TGTGCCAGCAGTGAAGTCTTGGACAGGGATCAGCCCCAGCATTTT.

This chain joins TRBV7-8 and TRBJ2-7; D gene unclear. The CDR3 has 14 residues. Germline V gives CDR1 SGHVS, CDR2 FQNEAQ. Trimming removed 2 bases at V and 2 bases at J, with 10 bases between. The CDR3 spells CASSLRAPTYEQYF. In nucleotides, the CDR3 is TGTGCCAGCAGCTTACGCGCACCCACCTACGAGCAGTACTTC.

This rearrangement joins TRBV3-1 (or the pseudogene TRBV3-2) to TRBJ2-4; 7 nucleotides match TRBD1. The germline CDR1 and CDR2 sequences are LGHDT and YNNKEL (reference sequence). Trimming at V came to 1 base and at J to 3 bases, leaving 6 bases not matched to a gene. CDR3 length: 16 residues. CDR3 nucleotide sequence: TGTGCCAGCAGCCAAGGGGCCGGGACAGTCAAAAACATTCAGTACTTC. The encoded protein is CASSQGAGTVKNIQYF.

The chain carries TRBV18 and TRBJ1-5; a weak D match, TRBD1 (5 bases). Germline V CDR1 and CDR2: KGHSH, LQKENI. This CDR3 contains 15 residues. The V end lost 6 bases, the J end lost 9 bases, and 21 bases lay between the germline ends. The CDR3 reads CASSPGAGATSPQHF. The CDR3 DNA is TGTGCCAGCTCGCCGGGAGCCGGGGCTACATCGCCCCAGCATTTT.

For the CDR3, the DNA is TGTGCCAGCTCACCCCCAAACGGACAGTATAATTCACCCCTCCACTTT. Translated, it gives CASSPPNGQYNSPLHF. The rearrangement uses TRBV18 and TRBJ1-6, with D possibly being TRBD1 (6 bases). The CDR3 totals 16 residues. Germline V gene lookup returns CDR1 KGHSH and CDR2 LQKENI. Trimming cost V 3 bases and J 4 bases, with 13 bases left between them.

This rearrangement joins TRBV5-1 to TRBJ2-1, with 13 nucleotides matching TRBD2. Germline loops: CDR1 SGHRS, CDR2 YFSETQ. Trimming removed 4 bases from V and 0 bases from J; junction bases left unmatched: 10. This CDR3 spans 19 amino acids. The CDR3 loop reads CASSRLAGGSSFSYNEQFF. Written as DNA, the CDR3 is TGCGCCAGCAGCCGACTAGCGGGGGGCTCCTCCTTCTCCTACAATGAGCAGTTCTTC.

The J gene is TRBJ1-2, the V gene TRBV28, with 11 bases matching TRBD1. V shed 6 bases, J shed 12 bases, and the junction held 9 bases outside the gene matches. CDR1 and CDR2 (germline): MDHEN, SYDVKM. This CDR3 region has 13 residues. CDR3 DNA: TGTGCCAGCAGCTTCGGGACAGGGGGTTGGAACACCTTC. Amino acid sequence: CASSFGTGGWNTF.

This chain uses TRBV7-3 with TRBJ2-3; TRBD2 is a possible D gene (6 bases). Germline V gene data show CDR1 as SGHTA and CDR2 as FQGTGA. This CDR3 has 13 residues. Trimming cost V 5 bases and J 5 bases, with 11 bases left between them. The CDR3 DNA follows: TGTGCCAGCAGCCCAGGAGGGTTAGATACGCAGTATTTT. Protein sequence: CASSPGGLDTQYF.

V usage is TRBV6-6 and J usage is TRBJ1-1; D remains ambiguous. The CDR3 has 13 amino acids. Trimming stripped 2 bases from V and 4 bases from J, with 8 bases between. The germline gives CDR1 MNHNY, CDR2 SVGAGI (reference sequence). CDR3 sequence: CASSYAWATEAFF. The CDR3 DNA reads TGTGCCAGCAGTTACGCCTGGGCCACTGAAGCTTTCTTT.

This clone was observed a single time. The rearrangement uses TRBV7-9 and TRBJ1-1; 8 positions match TRBD1. Germline lookup yields CDR1 SEHNR and CDR2 FQNEAQ (reference sequence). There are 16 residues in the CDR3. Unmatched junction bases numbered 8, after V lost 4 bases and J lost 1 base. CDR3 nucleotide sequence: TGTGCCAGCAGCTCCCACCTCGGGACAGGGAACACTGAAGCTTTCTTT. This translates into CASSSHLGTGNTEAFF.

V and J are TRBV7-3 and TRBJ2-1; TRBD1 matches at 7 bases. CDR3 length: 15 residues. V lost 7 bases, J lost 0 bases, and 6 bases stayed unmatched. The germline V gene encodes CDR1 SGHTA and CDR2 FQGTGA. The DNA of the CDR3 is TGTGCCAGCACCCAGGGGACAGTCTCCTACAATGAGCAGTTCTTC. Translated, it gives CASTQGTVSYNEQFF.

The J gene is TRBJ1-4, the V gene TRBV5-4, with 8 bases identical to TRBD1. V lost 4 bases to trimming and J lost 2 bases; unmatched junction nucleotides: 7. There are 16 residues in the CDR3. Germline V gene lookup returns CDR1 SGHNT and CDR2 YYREEE (reference sequence). The CDR3: CASSPQGAGTNEKLFF. The CDR3 DNA reads as TGTGCCAGCAGCCCTCAGGGGGCAGGTACTAATGAAAAACTGTTTTTT.

The genes are TRBV30 and TRBJ1-5, with D possibly TRBD1 on 5 matching bases. V was trimmed by 2 bases and J by 6 bases, leaving 11 bases between them. The CDR3 spans 13 residues. The V gene's germline CDR1 is GTSNPN and CDR2 SVGIG (reference sequence). The CDR3 DNA reads TGTGCCTGGAGTCCCCAGGGAGGTCAGCCCCAGCATTTT. Amino acids: CAWSPQGGQPQHF.

The V call is TRBV5-6, the J call TRBJ2-1; 10 bases are shared with TRBD2. V gave up 2 bases and J gave up 8 bases; unmatched junction bases: 7. CDR1 SGHDT and CDR2 YYEEEE come from the germline V gene. This CDR3 has 15 residues. CDR3 bases: TGTGCCAGCAGCTTAGCGGGGGGGCCGTTAGATGAGCAGTTCTTC. Translation: CASSLAGGPLDEQFF.

This chain connects TRBV19 to TRBJ1-5, with TRBD1 as a possible D gene (6 bases). The germline gives CDR1 LNHDA, CDR2 SQIVND (reference sequence). This CDR3 is 21 amino acids long. The V end was cut by 3 bases, the J end by 0 bases, with 27 bases between. The CDR3 region is CASSIDVRVGQGFGSNQPQHF. CDR3 nucleotide sequence: TGTGCCAGTAGTATTGATGTAAGGGTTGGGCAGGGGTTCGGTAGCAATCAGCCCCAGCATTTT.

The chain combines TRBV25-1 with TRBJ1-6; the D is unclear. V dropped 2 bases and J dropped 4 bases, with 6 bases sitting between them. The germline V gene has CDR1 MGHDK and CDR2 SYGVNS. This CDR3 has 14 residues. The CDR3 reads CASSEPLYNSPLHF. CDR3 nucleotides: TGTGCCAGCAGTGAACCGCTATATAATTCACCCCTCCACTTT.

The rearrangement uses TRBV6-1 and TRBJ2-1; D gene ambiguous. Looked up from germline, CDR1 is MNHNS and CDR2 is SASEGT. Trimming stripped 1 base from V and 6 bases from J, with 10 bases between. The CDR3 totals 14 residues. The DNA of the CDR3 is TGTGCCAGCAGTGAAGTACCGGTCCGCAATGAGCAGTTCTTC. It specifies CASSEVPVRNEQFF.

The J gene is TRBJ1-1, the V gene TRBV5-4; TRBD1 is a possible D gene (6 bases). The CDR3 extends over 13 amino acids. V was cut by 8 bases and J by 1 base, with 12 bases left in between. Germline V gene lookup returns CDR1 SGHNT and CDR2 YYREEE (reference sequence). CDR3 nucleotides: TGTGCCAGTGGACTGGACAGGAACACTGAAGCTTTCTTT. Amino acids: CASGLDRNTEAFF.